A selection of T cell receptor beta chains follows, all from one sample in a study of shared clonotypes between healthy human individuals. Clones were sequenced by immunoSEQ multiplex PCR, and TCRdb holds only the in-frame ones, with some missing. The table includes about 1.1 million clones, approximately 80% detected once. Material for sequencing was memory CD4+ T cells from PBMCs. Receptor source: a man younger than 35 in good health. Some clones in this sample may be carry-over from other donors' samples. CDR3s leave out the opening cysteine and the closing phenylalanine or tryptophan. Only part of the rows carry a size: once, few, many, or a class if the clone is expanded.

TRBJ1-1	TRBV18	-	ASSSAGQVLRWDTEAF
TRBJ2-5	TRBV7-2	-	ASSSTGGQGVTQY
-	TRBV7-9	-	ASSLVGTYEQY
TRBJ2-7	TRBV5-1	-	ASSLARPGRDEQY
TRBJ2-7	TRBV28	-	ASSSPGTAYEQY
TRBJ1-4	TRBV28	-	ASSLSGGDEKLF
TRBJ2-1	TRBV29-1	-	SAYMTARISAINEQF
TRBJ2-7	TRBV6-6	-	ASNPDPRYEYEQY
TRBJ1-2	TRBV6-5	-	ASSTGGGYT
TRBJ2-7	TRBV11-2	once	ASSLSVRSIHEQY
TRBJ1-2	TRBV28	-	ASSSLGTGNGYT
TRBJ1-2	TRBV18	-	ASSPGRAYGYT
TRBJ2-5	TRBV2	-	ASRRLAGEETQY
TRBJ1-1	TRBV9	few	ASSPTGTMNTEAF
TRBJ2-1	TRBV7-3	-	ASSLSSSSYNEQF
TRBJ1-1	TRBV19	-	ARKNSMNTEAF
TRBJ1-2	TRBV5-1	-	ASSPDSLYGYT
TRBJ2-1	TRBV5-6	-	ASSLVQDEQF
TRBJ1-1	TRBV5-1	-	ASSLAGQGPVVRAF
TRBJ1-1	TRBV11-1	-	ASSPGQWGSTEAF
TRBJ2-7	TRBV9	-	ASSPRNGYEQY
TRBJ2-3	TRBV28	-	ASTRAGQITDTQY
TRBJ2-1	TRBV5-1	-	ASSLTVGLLGEQF
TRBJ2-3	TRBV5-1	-	ASSLDKSAQY